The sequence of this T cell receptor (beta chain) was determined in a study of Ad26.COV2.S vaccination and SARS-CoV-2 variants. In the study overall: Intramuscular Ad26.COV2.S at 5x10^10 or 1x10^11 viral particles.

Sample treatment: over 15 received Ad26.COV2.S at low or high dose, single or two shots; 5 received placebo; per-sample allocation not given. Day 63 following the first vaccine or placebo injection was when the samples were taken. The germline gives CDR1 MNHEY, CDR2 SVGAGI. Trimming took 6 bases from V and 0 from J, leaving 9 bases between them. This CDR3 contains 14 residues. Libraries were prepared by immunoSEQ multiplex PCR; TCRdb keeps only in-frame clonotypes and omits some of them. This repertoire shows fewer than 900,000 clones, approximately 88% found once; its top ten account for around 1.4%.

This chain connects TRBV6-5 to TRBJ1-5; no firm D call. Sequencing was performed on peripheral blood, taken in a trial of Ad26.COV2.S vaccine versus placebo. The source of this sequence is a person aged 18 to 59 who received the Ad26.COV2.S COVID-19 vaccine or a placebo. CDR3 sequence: CASSPDYSNQPQHF. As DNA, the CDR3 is TGTGCCAGCAGCCCGGACTATAGCAATCAGCCCCAGCATTTT.